This TCR beta chain emerged from a study of Graves' ophthalmopathy and Graves' hyperthyroidism. Researchers took RNA transcripts and amplified TCR beta CDR3 regions from them. Second-round multiplex PCR followed a first-round RT-PCR using HTBI primers. Using its own MiXCR run on the multiplex PCR reads, TCRdb lists one record per CDR3 protein. The sample consists of 650,000 to 800,000 distinct CDR3 sequences, roughly two fifths of them appearing once. Certain patients were not enrolled. These were patients with other autoimmune diseases, uncontrolled infections, pregnancy or lactation. What supplied the PBMCs was approximately 10 ml of fresh peripheral blood. This clonotype was recorded many times. Its antigen is unknown. Study-wide findings and caveats: Ophthalmopathy cases were distinguished from stable hyperthyroidism by a 13-signature model, reaching around 90% sensitivity and about 80% specificity. Among expanded thyroid clonotypes above 0.001 frequency, most also occurred in blood.

Germline CDR1 reads LGHNA; CDR2 reads YNFKEQ. Trimming took 1 base from V and 5 from J; bases not matched to a gene: 4. The CDR3 runs 15 residues. The sequenced material came from peripheral blood. This sequence joins TRBV4-2 and TRBJ1-5; 8 bases align to TRBD1. The sequence derives from an adult man with Graves' ophthalmopathy. This CDR3 reads CASSQGDRRDQPQHF. CDR3 sequence (DNA): TGTGCCAGCAGCCAAGGGGACAGGCGGGATCAGCCCCAGCATTTT.